These 12 T cell receptor beta chains came from one sample sequenced in a study of OX40 agonist ivuxolimab in advanced cancers. Only in-frame clones appear in the TCRdb table, and some are missing; sequencing was by immunoSEQ multiplex PCR. The sample shows over 45,000 clones, around 89% of them seen only once. The specimen comprised CD4+ or CD8+ T cells sorted from blood, sampled in a trial of the OX40 agonist ivuxolimab. These receptors originate from an adult with an advanced solid tumor such as melanoma, head and neck, liver or kidney cancer.

The chain recombines TRBV11-2 with TRBJ2-3, with D unclear. Germline CDR1 SGHAT, CDR2 FQNNGV. The V gene lost 10 bases and the J gene lost 9 bases, with 11 bases spanning the gap. The CDR3 extends over 10 amino acids. The CDR3: CATMGGTQYF. The CDR3 DNA reads TGTGCCACAATGGGTGGCACGCAGTATTTT.

V usage is TRBV29-1 and J usage is TRBJ2-7, with a weak D call TRBD2 (6 bases). The CDR3 consists of 12 residues. Per germline, CDR1 SQVTM and CDR2 ANQGSEA. Trimming pared 3 bases from V and 3 bases from J, leaving 9 bases between. The CDR3 DNA reads as TGCAGCGTTGATGGGGGGAACTACGAGCAGTACTTC. It translates to CSVDGGNYEQYF.

The chain links TRBV28 to TRBJ2-7; 10 nucleotides line up with TRBD1. From germline, CDR1 is MDHEN and CDR2 SYDVKM. Germline trimming cut 6 bases from V and 6 bases from J; bases unmatched to any gene: 5. The CDR3 runs to 13 residues. The CDR3 reads CASRSGTGAEQYF. CDR3 DNA sequence: TGTGCCAGCAGATCCGGGACAGGGGCCGAGCAGTACTTC.

The chain uses TRBV28 and TRBJ1-2; D is undetermined. Trimming took 1 base from V and 9 from J, leaving 9 bases between them. The CDR3 contains 12 residues. CDR1 is MDHEN and CDR2 is SYDVKM in the germline V gene. Written as DNA, the CDR3 is TGTGCCAGCAGTTTATCCTGGTCTCGCTACACCTTC. Amino acid sequence: CASSLSWSRYTF.

The J gene is TRBJ2-2, the V gene TRBV19; maybe TRBD1 (5 bases). The CDR3 runs 14 residues. Trimming took off 5 bases at V and 6 bases at J, with 13 bases between the two ends. The germline V gene has CDR1 LNHDA and CDR2 SQIVND (reference sequence). The CDR3 nucleotides read TGTGCCAGTAGTCACCCGACAGTGCCCGGGGAGCTGTTTTTT. This gives the protein CASSHPTVPGELFF.

The V gene is TRBV2, the J gene TRBJ2-6; 8 nucleotides line up with TRBD1. From germline, CDR1 is SNHLY and CDR2 FYNNEI. The CDR3 is made up of 18 amino acids. Trimming removed 3 bases from V and 0 bases from J; junction bases left unmatched: 7. Here the CDR3 reads CASSDGQGATSGANVLTF. In nucleotides, the CDR3 is TGTGCCAGCAGTGACGGTCAGGGGGCCACCTCTGGGGCCAACGTCCTGACTTTC.

The rearrangement uses TRBV6-6 and TRBJ1-4; D is unclear. This CDR3 has 13 residues. The germline CDR1 and CDR2 sequences are MNHNY and SVGAGI (reference sequence). V was shortened by 5 bases and J by 6 bases, with 10 bases between the two germline ends. The CDR3 here is CASSPRTDEKLFF. CDR3 sequence (DNA): TGTGCCAGCAGTCCAAGAACAGATGAAAAACTGTTTTTT.

This chain uses TRBV30 with TRBJ1-1; D unclear. Germline V gives CDR1 GTSNPN, CDR2 SVGIG (reference sequence). The V and J ends lost 2 bases and 2 bases respectively, with 9 bases between them. The CDR3 loop spans 13 amino acids. The CDR3 is CAWSFGINTEAFF. In nucleotides, the CDR3 is TGTGCCTGGAGTTTTGGGATAAACACTGAAGCTTTCTTT. Full variable domain (remainder filled in from reference TRBV30 and TRBJ1-1): SQTIHQWPATLVQPVGSPLSLECTVEGTSNPNLYWYRQAAGRGLQLLFYSVGIGQISSEVPQNLSASRPQDRQFILSSKKLLLSDSGFYLCAWSFGINTEAFFGQGTRLTVV.

This CDR3 is CASPIGGYGYTF. The CDR3, as DNA: TGTGCCAGCCCAATAGGGGGCTATGGCTACACCTTC. This chain links TRBV27 with TRBJ1-2, with D maybe TRBD1 (6 bases). Germline V gene sequence: CDR1 MNHEY, CDR2 SMNVEV (reference sequence). This CDR3 has 12 amino acids. V lost 8 bases and J 4 bases, leaving 11 bases between the germline ends.

V usage is TRBV10-2 and J usage is TRBJ2-1; no clear D. V lost 3 bases and J 7 bases, leaving 16 bases between the germline ends. Germline loops: CDR1 WSHSY, CDR2 SAAADI. The CDR3 contains 15 residues. CDR3 sequence reads: CASSEGRLQKNEQFF. The CDR3 DNA sequence: TGCGCCAGCAGTGAAGGGCGGTTACAGAAGAATGAGCAGTTCTTC.

This chain connects TRBV9 to TRBJ2-7, with 12 bases identical to TRBD2. This CDR3 has 16 amino acids. The germline V gene has CDR1 SGDLS and CDR2 YYNGEE. The trim removed 2 bases at V and 6 bases at J, leaving 9 bases unmatched. In nucleotides, the CDR3 is TGTGCCAGCAGCGTGGCGGCTAGCGGGAGGGCCCCCGAGCAGTACTTC. Its protein product is CASSVAASGRAPEQYF. Full variable domain (rest looked up from reference TRBV9 and TRBJ2-7): DSGVTQTPKHLITATGQRVTLRCSPRSGDLSVYWYQQSLDQGLQFLIQYYNGEERAKGNILERFSAQQFPDLHSELNLSSLELGDSALYFCASSVAASGRAPEQYFGPGTRLTVT.

The V and J genes are TRBV30 and TRBJ1-1; D is undetermined. V dropped 5 bases and J dropped 7 bases, with 11 bases sitting between them. This CDR3 region has 11 residues. Germline loops: CDR1 GTSNPN, CDR2 SVGIG (reference sequence). CDR3 protein: CAWGEINEAFF. CDR3 bases: TGTGCCTGGGGGGAGATAAATGAAGCTTTCTTT.